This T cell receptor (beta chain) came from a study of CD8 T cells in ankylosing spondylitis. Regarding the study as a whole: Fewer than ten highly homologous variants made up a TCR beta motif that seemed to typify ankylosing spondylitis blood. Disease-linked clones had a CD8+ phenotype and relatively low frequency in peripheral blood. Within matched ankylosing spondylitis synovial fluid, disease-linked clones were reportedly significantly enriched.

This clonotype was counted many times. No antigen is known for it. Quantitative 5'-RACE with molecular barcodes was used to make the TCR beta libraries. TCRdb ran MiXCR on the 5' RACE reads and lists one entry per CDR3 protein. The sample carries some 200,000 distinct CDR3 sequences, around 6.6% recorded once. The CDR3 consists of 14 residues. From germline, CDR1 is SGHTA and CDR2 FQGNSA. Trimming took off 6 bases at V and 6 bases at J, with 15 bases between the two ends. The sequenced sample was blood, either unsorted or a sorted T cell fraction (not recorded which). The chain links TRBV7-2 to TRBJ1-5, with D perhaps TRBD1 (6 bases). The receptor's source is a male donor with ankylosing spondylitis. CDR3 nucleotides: TGTGCCAGCAGTCCCAGGGGATCTGGTCAGCCCCAGCATTTT. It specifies CASSPRGSGQPQHF.